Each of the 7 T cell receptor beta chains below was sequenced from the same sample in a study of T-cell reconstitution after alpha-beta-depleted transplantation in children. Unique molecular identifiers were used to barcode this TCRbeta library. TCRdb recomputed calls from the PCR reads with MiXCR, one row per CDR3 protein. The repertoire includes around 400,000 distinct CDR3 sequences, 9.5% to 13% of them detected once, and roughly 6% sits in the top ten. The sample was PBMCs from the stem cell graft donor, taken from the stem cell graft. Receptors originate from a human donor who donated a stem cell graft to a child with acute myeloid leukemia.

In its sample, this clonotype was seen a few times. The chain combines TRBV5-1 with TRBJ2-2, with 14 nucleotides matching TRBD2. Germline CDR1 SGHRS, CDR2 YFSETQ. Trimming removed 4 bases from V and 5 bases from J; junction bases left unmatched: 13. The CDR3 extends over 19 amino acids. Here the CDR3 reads CASSPAAGLAGEVTGELFF. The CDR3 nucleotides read TGCGCCAGCAGCCCGGCAGCGGGACTAGCGGGAGAGGTGACCGGGGAGCTGTTTTTT.

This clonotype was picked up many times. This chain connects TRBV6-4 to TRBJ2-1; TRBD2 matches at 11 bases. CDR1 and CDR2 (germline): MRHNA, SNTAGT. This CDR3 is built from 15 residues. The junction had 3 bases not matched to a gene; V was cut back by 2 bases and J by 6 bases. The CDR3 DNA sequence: TGTGCCAGCAGTGACACTAGCGGGAGTTTCAATGAGCAGTTCTTC. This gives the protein CASSDTSGSFNEQFF.

This CDR3 is CASSLKWESGANVLTF. The CDR3 DNA reads TGCGCCAGCAGCTTGAAGTGGGAATCCGGGGCCAACGTCCTGACTTTC. The chain couples TRBV5-1 to TRBJ2-6; D call uncertain. V lost 1 base, J lost 4 bases, and 12 bases lay in between. CDR3 length: 16 residues. CDR1 is SGHRS, CDR2 YFSETQ, per germline.

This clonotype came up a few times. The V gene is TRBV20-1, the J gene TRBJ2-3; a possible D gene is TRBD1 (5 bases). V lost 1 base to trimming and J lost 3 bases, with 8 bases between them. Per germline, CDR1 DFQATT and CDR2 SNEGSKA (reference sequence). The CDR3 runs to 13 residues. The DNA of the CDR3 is TGCAGTGCTAGAGGGCAGGGTACAGATACGCAGTATTTT. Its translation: CSARGQGTDTQYF.

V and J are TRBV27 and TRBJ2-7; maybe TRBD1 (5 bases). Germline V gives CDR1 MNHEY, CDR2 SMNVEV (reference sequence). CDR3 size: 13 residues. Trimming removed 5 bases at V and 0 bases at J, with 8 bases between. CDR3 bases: TGTGCCAGCAGTGGGGCCAGCTCCTACGAGCAGTACTTC. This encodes CASSGASSYEQYF.

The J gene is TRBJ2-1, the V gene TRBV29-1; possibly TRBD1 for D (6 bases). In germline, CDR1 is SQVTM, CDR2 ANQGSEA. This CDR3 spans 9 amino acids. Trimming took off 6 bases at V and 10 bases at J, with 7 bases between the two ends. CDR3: CSVGGEQFF. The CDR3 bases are TGCAGCGTAGGGGGAGAGCAGTTCTTC.

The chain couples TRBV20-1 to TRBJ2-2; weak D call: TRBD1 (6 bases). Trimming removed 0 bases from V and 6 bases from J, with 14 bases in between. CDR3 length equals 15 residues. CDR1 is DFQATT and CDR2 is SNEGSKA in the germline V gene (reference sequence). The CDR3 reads CSARDSSQGPGELFF. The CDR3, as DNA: TGCAGTGCTAGAGATAGTAGCCAGGGGCCCGGGGAGCTGTTTTTT.